These 17 T cell receptor beta chains were all obtained from the same sample, sequenced in a study of breast tumors, draining lymph nodes, adjacent tissues. TCRdb reanalysed the multiplex PCR reads using MiXCR and keeps one entry per CDR3 protein. The repertoire holds some 130,000 distinct CDR3 sequences, with 15% to 20% as singletons. Axillary draining lymph nodes of breast cancer patients supplied the node samples. The specimen was axillary lymph node tissue. These receptor sequences come from a female donor with breast cancer. Some clones in this sample may be carry-over from other donors' samples.

This clonotype occurred a few times. V gene TRBV6-6 combines with J gene TRBJ2-2; D gene ambiguous. The length of the CDR3 is 14 residues. Trimming left V 6 bases short and J 9 bases short, with 17 bases between. Germline CDR1 is MNHNY and CDR2 is SVGAGI (reference sequence). Here the CDR3 reads CASRPPPKLRELFF. CDR3 DNA: TGTGCCAGCAGACCCCCCCCTAAGCTCCGGGAGCTGTTTTTT.

The chain combines TRBV6-1 with TRBJ2-3; 8 nucleotides match TRBD1. Trimming cost V 6 bases and J 0 bases; bases outside gene matches: 2. CDR3 size: 14 residues. Germline CDR1 is MNHNS and CDR2 is SASEGT. The CDR3 bases are TGTGCCAGCAGGGGACAGGTTAGCACAGATACGCAGTATTTT. Translating gives CASRGQVSTDTQYF.

A word on this clonotype: A much larger clone differs from this one at a single base, so this may be a read error. J is TRBJ2-1 and V is TRBV7-2; TRBD2 agrees at 8 bases. The germline V gene has CDR1 SGHTA and CDR2 FQGNSA. The CDR3 extends over 16 amino acids. This CDR3 reads CASSLQPGLGEAEQLF. DNA of the CDR3: TGTGCCAGCAGCCTCCAACCGGGACTAGGGGAAGCTGAGCAGCTCTTC.

This clonotype showed up just a few times. V gene TRBV7-3 combines with J gene TRBJ1-1; D is undetermined. CDR1 and CDR2 (germline): SGHTA, FQGTGA. The V and J ends lost 0 bases and 1 base respectively, with 6 bases between them. The CDR3 runs 14 residues. The CDR3 coding sequence is TGTGCCAGCAGCTTAACAGCTGCGAACACTGAAGCTTTCTTT. It codes for CASSLTAANTEAFF. Combining the CDR3 with reference TRBV7-3 and TRBJ1-1 gives the whole variable domain GAGVSQTPSNKVTEKGKYVELRCDPISGHTALYWYRQSLGQGPEFLIYFQGTGAADDSGLPNDRFFAVRPEGSVSTLKIQRTERGDSAVYLCASSLTAANTEAFFGQGTRLTVV.

The table lists this clonotype with many counts. J is TRBJ2-2 and V is TRBV2, with D possibly matching TRBD1 (5 bases). V dropped 6 bases and J dropped 1 base, with 9 bases sitting between them. The germline V gene encodes CDR1 SNHLY and CDR2 FYNNEI. CDR3 length: 14 residues. In nucleotides, the CDR3 is TGTGCCAGCAGGCCCGACAGGAACACCGGGGAGCTGTTTTTT. Translating gives CASRPDRNTGELFF.

This clonotype was seen repeatedly, ten times or more. The chain carries TRBV5-1 and TRBJ1-2; a weak D match, TRBD1 (5 bases). The V and J ends lost 0 bases and 8 bases respectively, with 14 bases between them. The CDR3 extends over 14 amino acids. Germline lookup yields CDR1 SGHRS and CDR2 YFSETQ. The CDR3 sequence: CASSLALSEGGYTF. In DNA, the CDR3 is TGCGCCAGCAGCTTGGCCCTTTCCGAGGGGGGCTACACCTTC.

This clonotype was seen ten or more times. V is TRBV7-9 and J is TRBJ2-3; D may be TRBD1 (7 bases). Germline loops: CDR1 SEHNR, CDR2 FQNEAQ (reference sequence). The CDR3 covers 16 residues. Trimming pared 5 bases from V and 8 bases from J, leaving 23 bases between. CDR3 loop: CASSPPGDSTTGTQYF. The CDR3, as DNA: TGTGCCAGCAGCCCACCGGGGGACAGCACAACGGGTACGCAGTATTTT.

This clonotype was recorded many times. The rearrangement links TRBV5-1 to TRBJ1-4; TRBD1 agrees at 9 bases. The CDR3 is 16 residues long. CDR1 and CDR2 (germline): SGHRS, YFSETQ. Losses at the gene ends were 3 bases for V and 2 bases for J; bases not matched to a gene: 5. The CDR3 sequence: CASSSDRGGTNEKLFF. The CDR3 bases are TGCGCCAGCAGCTCGGACAGGGGTGGGACTAATGAAAAACTGTTTTTT.

With regard to this clonotype: This may be a read error: a much more frequent sequence differs by one nucleotide. The V and J genes are TRBV7-3 and TRBJ2-1; 9 bases line up with TRBD2. CDR3 length: 15 residues. Germline CDR1 is SGHTA and CDR2 is FQGTGA. The CDR3 loop reads CAGSLGGGGETEQFF. The CDR3 bases are TGTGCCGGCAGCTTAGGCGGGGGGGGAGAGACTGAGCAGTTCTTC.

The chain uses TRBV4-1 and TRBJ2-6; 8 nucleotides align to TRBD1. The length of the CDR3 is 17 residues. V shed 4 bases and J 1 base; nucleotides not matched to a gene: 6. CDR1 is MGHRA, CDR2 YSYEKL, per germline. The CDR3 is CASSPGQGESGANVLTF. CDR3 DNA: TGCGCCAGCAGCCCCGGACAGGGTGAGTCTGGGGCCAACGTCCTGACTTTC.

The chain carries TRBV6-1 and TRBJ2-5; 12 bases agree with TRBD2. Germline-derived CDR1 and CDR2 are MNHNS and SASEGT. The CDR3 has 15 amino acids. V lost 4 bases, J lost 2 bases, and 2 bases stayed unmatched. In DNA form, the CDR3 reads TGTGCCAGCAGTGGGACTAGCGGGACACAAGAGACCCAGTACTTC. Translated: CASSGTSGTQETQYF.

This clonotype showed up many times. The chain carries TRBV11-2 and TRBJ1-2; TRBD1 matches 8 bases. V lost 1 base and J lost 3; bases outside the gene matches: 1. The germline CDR1 and CDR2 sequences are SGHAT and FQNNGV. The CDR3 sequence is 14 residues long. The DNA of the CDR3 is TGTGCCAGCAGCTTAGGGGGACAGGACTATGGCTACACCTTC. Residues: CASSLGGQDYGYTF.

This clonotype was picked up many times. The J gene is TRBJ2-2, the V gene TRBV2; D remains unclear. Germline CDR1 is SNHLY and CDR2 is FYNNEI. Trimming left V 2 bases short and J 2 bases short, with 12 bases between. The CDR3 consists of 16 residues. CDR3 nucleotide sequence: TGTGCCAGCAGTGAAACGGCTCCTTACAACACCGGGGAGCTGTTTTTT. Translation gives CASSETAPYNTGELFF.

This clonotype was recorded at least ten times. The rearrangement joins TRBV20-1 to TRBJ2-5, with 8 bases aligning to TRBD1. Germline V gene sequence: CDR1 DFQATT, CDR2 SNEGSKA (reference sequence). V was clipped by 4 bases and J by 5 bases; unmatched bases: 6. This CDR3 contains 13 residues. The CDR3: CSAKQGVYETQYF. The DNA of the CDR3 is TGCAGTGCTAAACAGGGGGTCTACGAGACCCAGTACTTC.

This clonotype has ten or more counts. The chain employs TRBV7-9 and TRBJ2-5, with D hard to call. Per germline, CDR1 SEHNR and CDR2 FQNEAQ (reference sequence). V was trimmed by 7 bases and J by 1 base, leaving 10 bases between them. The CDR3 sequence is 13 residues long. The DNA for the CDR3 is TGTGCCAGCATCCCGGTGTCCCAAGAGACCCAGTACTTC. Residues: CASIPVSQETQYF.

This clonotype showed up many times. J is TRBJ2-7 and V is TRBV4-1; TRBD1 aligns across 9 bases. CDR3 length equals 13 residues. The V gene's germline CDR1 is MGHRA and CDR2 YSYEKL. Trimming at V came to 5 bases and at J to 5 bases, leaving 4 bases not matched to a gene. CDR3 region: CASSKRTGDEQYF. CDR3 bases: TGCGCCAGCAGCAAGAGGACAGGGGACGAGCAGTACTTC.

Concerning this clonotype itself: A much larger clone differs by one base, so this may be a read error. The rearrangement joins TRBV6-1 to TRBJ2-7; TRBD2 matches 9 bases. V was pared by 6 bases and J by 0 bases, with 6 bases of the junction left unmatched. This CDR3 region has 15 residues. Germline V lookup: CDR1 MNHNS, CDR2 SASEGT. DNA of the CDR3: TGTGCCAGCAGATTTGGCGGGAGGGCCTCCTACGAGCAGTACTTC. It is translated as CASRFGGRASYEQYF.